These 17 T cell receptor beta chains were sequenced from one sample in a study of blood T cells in healthy people across ages. For the second PCR, which ran for 7 to 11 cycles, a sample-barcoded 5' primer and a J-beta primer mix were used. TCRdb processed the 5' RACE reads anew with MiXCR; each CDR3 protein has one entry. The sample lists over a million distinct CDR3 sequences; 35% to 50% were seen once. Input material: blood. Every receptor here comes from a woman aged 55-70 years in good health.

This clonotype has only a few counts. This chain joins TRBV4-1 and TRBJ2-1, with unresolved D. The CDR3 is made up of 14 amino acids. Trimming took off 0 bases at V and 7 bases at J, with 10 bases between the two ends. Germline V lookup: CDR1 MGHRA, CDR2 YSYEKL. In DNA form, the CDR3 reads TGCGCCAGCAGCCAAGATATAACCCTTAATGAGCAGTTCTTC. Its protein product is CASSQDITLNEQFF.

This clonotype turned up a few times. V is TRBV4-2 and J is TRBJ1-4, with 9 bases aligning to TRBD1. Germline lookup yields CDR1 LGHNA and CDR2 YNFKEQ. The CDR3 contains 16 residues. V lost 0 bases and J lost 6; bases outside the gene matches: 5. The chain's CDR3 is CASSQEPTGGYEKLFF. The CDR3 region has the DNA TGTGCCAGCAGCCAAGAACCAACAGGGGGCTATGAAAAACTGTTTTTT.

This clonotype was recorded a few times. This chain connects TRBV12-3 or TRBV12-4 to TRBJ2-7; the D is unclear. The ends were cut back, 5 bases at V and 2 bases at J, with 7 bases in the middle. CDR3 length: 12 amino acids. CDR3 coding DNA: TGTGCCAGCAGTATTCAGGCCTACGAGCAGTACTTC. It yields the protein CASSIQAYEQYF.

This clonotype was picked up a small number of times. The chain uses TRBV9 and TRBJ2-5; TRBD2 matches 7 bases. J lost 7 bases, V lost 0 bases, and 9 bases had no gene match. This CDR3 has 15 amino acids. Germline values: CDR1 SGDLS, CDR2 YYNGEE. The CDR3 spells CASSVEADPGGTQYF. The CDR3 nucleotides read TGTGCCAGCAGCGTAGAAGCGGACCCGGGAGGGACCCAGTACTTC.

The J gene is TRBJ2-1, the V gene TRBV7-9; D remains ambiguous. Germline loops: CDR1 SEHNR, CDR2 FQNEAQ (reference sequence). The V gene lost 1 base and the J gene lost 0 bases, with 16 bases spanning the gap. The length of the CDR3 is 18 residues. CDR3 protein: CASSLDQGVSSSYNEQFF. In nucleotides, the CDR3 is TGTGCCAGCAGCTTAGATCAAGGAGTCTCGAGCTCCTACAATGAGCAGTTCTTC.

Concerning this clonotype itself: Compared with germline, one end of the junction differs, possibly owing to a read error. V usage is TRBV6-5 and J usage is TRBJ2-1; 10 bases agree with TRBD2. Germline CDR1 reads MNHEY; CDR2 reads SVGAGI. The CDR3 is 14 amino acids. DNA of the CDR3: TGTGCAAGCAGTTTAGCGGGAGGAGGGGATGAGCAGTTCTTC. This translates into CASSLAGGGDEQFF.

This clonotype has only a few counts. The chain joins TRBV15 to TRBJ2-1; 10 positions match TRBD2. V lost 5 bases to trimming and J lost 2 bases; unmatched junction nucleotides: 3. CDR1 is LNHNV and CDR2 is YYDKDF in the germline V gene (reference sequence). The CDR3 sequence is 15 residues long. CDR3 DNA: TGTGCCACCAGCGGAAGCGGGAGGGCCTACAATGAGCAGTTCTTC. Protein sequence: CATSGSGRAYNEQFF.

The chain joins TRBV2 to TRBJ2-7; 7 bases fit TRBD1. Germline assignment: CDR1 SNHLY and CDR2 FYNNEI. The CDR3 loop spans 14 amino acids. The J segment lost 5 bases and the V segment lost 5 bases, leaving 9 bases of the junction unmatched. The CDR3 loop reads CASSWGQLPNEQYF. CDR3 DNA: TGTGCCAGCAGTTGGGGACAGCTACCAAACGAGCAGTACTTC.

This clonotype was detected only a few times. This chain uses TRBV6-6 with TRBJ2-7, with TRBD1 matching over 11 bases. The germline CDR1 and CDR2 sequences are MNHNY and SVGAGI (reference sequence). The CDR3 has 15 residues. V shed 7 bases and J 6 bases; nucleotides not matched to a gene: 11. CDR3 in amino acids: CASTYGTGGRGEQYF. The CDR3 region has the DNA TGTGCCAGCACCTATGGGACAGGGGGAAGGGGCGAGCAGTACTTC.

V and J are TRBV11-2 and TRBJ2-7, with 7 bases matching TRBD1. Germline V lookup: CDR1 SGHAT, CDR2 FQNNGV. Losses at the gene ends were 6 bases for V and 2 bases for J; bases not matched to a gene: 4. The CDR3 extends over 13 amino acids. The CDR3 loop is CASSVTGAYEQYF. CDR3 DNA sequence: TGTGCCAGCAGTGTTACAGGGGCCTACGAGCAGTACTTC.

The rearrangement links TRBV6-6 to TRBJ1-6, with 10 bases aligning to TRBD1. Germline assignment: CDR1 MNHNY and CDR2 SVGAGI (reference sequence). The CDR3 has 16 amino acids. Trimming removed 1 base from V and 14 bases from J; junction bases left unmatched: 11. The DNA of the CDR3 is TGTGCCAGCAGTTACTTGGGACAGGGGCACCAATCGGCCCTCCACTTT. The encoded protein is CASSYLGQGHQSALHF.

The CDR3 DNA follows: TGTGCCAGCAGTTTAACTAGCGGGGGGGCCAATGAGCAGTTCTTC. It specifies CASSLTSGGANEQFF. This chain links TRBV6-2 or TRBV6-3 with TRBJ2-1; 13 bases map to TRBD2. V shed 4 bases and J 6 bases; nucleotides not matched to a gene: 3. This CDR3 has 15 amino acids. Germline loops: CDR1 MNHEY, CDR2 SVGEGT.

In its sample, this clonotype was seen a few times. The V call is TRBV20-1, the J call TRBJ1-5; maybe TRBD1 (6 bases). From germline, CDR1 is DFQATT and CDR2 SNEGSKA (reference sequence). This CDR3 comprises 15 residues. V was trimmed by 4 bases and J by 0 bases, leaving 13 bases between them. The CDR3 nucleotides are TGCAGTGCTAATCCCCAGGGACATAGCAATCAGCCCCAGCATTTT. This codes for CSANPQGHSNQPQHF.

This clonotype was detected once. A read error may explain this, as a much larger clone is one base away. The rearrangement joins TRBV20-1 to TRBJ1-2, with TRBD1 as a possible D gene (6 bases). CDR1 is DFQATT, CDR2 SNEGSKA, per germline (reference sequence). The CDR3 contains 12 residues. The CDR3 loop is CNASRGAYGYTF. In DNA, the CDR3 is TGCAATGCTAGCAGGGGCGCCTATGGCTACACCTTC.

The table lists this clonotype with many counts. The genes are TRBV24-1 and TRBJ2-3, with TRBD1 matching 7 bases. CDR1 and CDR2 from the germline V gene are KGHDR and SFDVKD. V lost 2 bases and J lost 4; bases outside the gene matches: 8. The CDR3 is 16 residues long. CDR3 bases: TGTGCCACCAGTGATTCGCGACAGGGATACGCAGATACGCAGTATTTT. As protein: CATSDSRQGYADTQYF.

Many counts were recorded for this clonotype. The rearrangement joins TRBV29-1 to TRBJ2-3, with 7 bases aligning to TRBD1. CDR3 size: 13 residues. Per germline, CDR1 SQVTM and CDR2 ANQGSEA. The CDR3 nucleotides are TGCAGTGGGGGACAGTCGGTGGCAGATACGCAGTATTTT. This encodes CSGGQSVADTQYF.

This clonotype was detected only a few times. The J gene is TRBJ2-3, the V gene TRBV12-3 or TRBV12-4; tentatively, D is TRBD1 or TRBD2 (6 bases each). The CDR3 has 14 residues. V shed 3 bases and J shed 3 bases, with 10 bases lying between them. CDR3 in amino acids: CASSFRRGTDTQYF. The CDR3 DNA is TGTGCCAGCAGTTTCAGGAGGGGGACAGATACGCAGTATTTT.